This T cell receptor (beta chain) emerged from a study of Graves' ophthalmopathy and Graves' hyperthyroidism. This CDR3 spans 13 amino acids. Germline CDR1 and CDR2: MNHEY and SVGAGI. V trimming: 0 bases; J trimming: 10 bases; junction bases outside the gene matches: 5. With regard to this clonotype: Its antigen is not identified.

Study outcomes and limitations: Appearing in blood as well were most expanded thyroid clonotypes above 0.001 frequency.

Every ophthalmopathy donor presented moderate-to-severe activity, CAS ≥3, NOSPECS ≥4 and duration under 3 months. PBMCs came from approximately 9.6 ml of fresh peripheral blood. Amplified material comprised TCR beta CDR3 regions derived from RNA transcripts. The first round was an RT-PCR with HTBI primers, and the second round was a multiplex PCR. TCRdb re-called the multiplex PCR reads through MiXCR, storing one row per CDR3 protein. The profile covers 450,000 or so distinct CDR3 sequences, with around an eighth appearing a single time and approximately 9.8% taken by the ten largest. The TCR originated in a woman in her 30s with Graves' ophthalmopathy. The chain combines TRBV6-5 with TRBJ2-7; TRBD1 matches 8 bases. The specimen sequenced was blood. CDR3 nucleotides: TGTGCCAGCAGTTACTCGACGGGACAGGTTCAGTACTTC. Translation: CASSYSTGQVQYF.